This passage covers 29 T cell receptor beta chains from one sample sequenced in a study of cytomegalovirus exposure and HLA in healthy donors. Only in-frame clones appear in the TCRdb table, and some are missing; sequencing was by immunoSEQ multiplex PCR. The table includes some 150,000 clones, 80% to 90% detected once. Material: PBMCs. These receptors all come from a woman aged 30 to 39 in good health and CMV-seropositive.

V and J are TRBV18 and TRBJ1-3, with 8 nucleotides matching TRBD1. Germline-derived CDR1 and CDR2 are KGHSH and LQKENI. This CDR3 spans 15 amino acids. V lost 5 bases and J lost 0; bases outside the gene matches: 3. The CDR3 reads CASSSGQASGNTIYF. The CDR3 region has the DNA TGTGCCAGCTCATCGGGACAGGCCTCTGGAAACACCATATATTTT.

This rearrangement joins TRBV13 to TRBJ1-2; 7 bases map to TRBD1. The CDR3 runs 13 residues. The V segment lost 6 bases and the J segment 7 bases; nucleotides outside the gene matches: 8. Germline CDR1 and CDR2: PRHDT and FYEKMQ (reference sequence). CDR3 loop: CASRGGGRRGYTF. The CDR3 nucleotides are TGTGCCAGCAGAGGAGGGGGCCGCCGTGGCTACACCTTC.

This sequence joins TRBV27 and TRBJ1-1, with 10 bases matching TRBD1. This CDR3 spans 14 amino acids. CDR1 and CDR2 from the germline V gene are MNHEY and SMNVEV (reference sequence). Germline trimming cut 3 bases from V and 4 bases from J; bases unmatched to any gene: 2. CDR3 sequence reads: CASSLGQGTTEAFF. As DNA, the CDR3 is TGTGCCAGCAGTTTGGGACAGGGGACCACTGAAGCTTTCTTT.

The genes are TRBV28 and TRBJ1-2; the match to TRBD1 covers 7 bases. This CDR3 is 13 amino acids long. The V segment lost 7 bases and the J segment 4 bases; nucleotides outside the gene matches: 6. The V gene's germline CDR1 is MDHEN and CDR2 SYDVKM. The CDR3: CASNRGPLYGYTF. The CDR3 DNA reads TGTGCCAGCAACAGGGGTCCTCTCTATGGCTACACCTTC.

This rearrangement joins TRBV2 to TRBJ1-5; no clear D gene. This CDR3 is built from 15 residues. Trimming removed 2 bases at V and 4 bases at J, with 12 bases between. CDR1 SNHLY and CDR2 FYNNEI come from the germline V gene. CDR3 in amino acids: CASSESGTENQPQHF. CDR3 bases: TGTGCCAGCAGTGAAAGTGGAACAGAAAATCAGCCCCAGCATTTT.

This clone was observed a handful of times. The V call is TRBV5-1, the J call TRBJ2-1; 10 nucleotides line up with TRBD1. Germline V gives CDR1 SGHRS, CDR2 YFSETQ. The length of the CDR3 is 14 residues. V shed 0 bases, J shed 6 bases, and the junction held 0 bases outside the gene matches. The DNA for the CDR3 is TGCGCCAGCAGCTTGGGGACAGGGGGCAATGAGCAGTTCTTC. It translates to CASSLGTGGNEQFF.

J is TRBJ2-7 and V is TRBV27; 7 nucleotides agree with TRBD1. Looked up from germline, CDR1 is MNHEY and CDR2 is SMNVEV (reference sequence). Trimming cost V 5 bases and J 4 bases; bases outside gene matches: 5. The CDR3 consists of 13 residues. The CDR3 DNA is TGTGCCAGCAGTAGGACAGGAGCATACGAGCAGTACTTC. Translating gives CASSRTGAYEQYF.

This clone was observed a single time. The chain combines TRBV5-4 with TRBJ2-7; TRBD2 is a possible D gene (6 bases). The CDR3 is 15 amino acids. Trimming took off 3 bases at V and 6 bases at J, with 19 bases between the two ends. Germline values: CDR1 SGHNT, CDR2 YYREEE (reference sequence). Written as DNA, the CDR3 is TGTGCCAGCAGCTCCGGTCTCGACGGGGGAGTCGAGCAGTACTTC. It specifies CASSSGLDGGVEQYF.

The chain couples TRBV5-4 to TRBJ2-2, with 8 nucleotides matching TRBD2. V was clipped by 0 bases and J by 5 bases; unmatched bases: 12. Per the germline V gene, CDR1 is SGHNT and CDR2 is YYREEE (reference sequence). The CDR3 sequence is 18 residues long. CDR3 coding DNA: TGTGCCAGCAGCTTGGCCGTTGGAGCGGGAGACAGAACCGGGGAGCTGTTTTTT. It encodes CASSLAVGAGDRTGELFF.

V is TRBV7-8 and J is TRBJ2-3; 8 bases agree with TRBD2. Germline V gene sequence: CDR1 SGHVS, CDR2 FQNEAQ. Trimming took 4 bases from V and 2 from J; bases not matched to a gene: 5. This CDR3 has 15 residues. The CDR3 spells CASSSTGGSTDTQYF. The DNA for the CDR3 is TGTGCCAGCAGCTCCACGGGGGGGTCCACAGATACGCAGTATTTT.

The CDR3 reads CSGGLGPSYEQYF. Written as DNA, the CDR3 is TGCAGCGGGGGACTGGGTCCTTCCTACGAGCAGTACTTC. J is TRBJ2-7 and V is TRBV29-1, with D possibly TRBD2 on 6 matching bases. V gave up 7 bases and J gave up 1 base, with 14 bases separating them. Germline lookup yields CDR1 SQVTM and CDR2 ANQGSEA. CDR3 size: 13 residues.

This chain connects TRBV15 to TRBJ2-3; 11 bases map to TRBD2. Germline CDR1 is LNHNV and CDR2 is YYDKDF (reference sequence). V lost 0 bases and J lost 2; bases outside the gene matches: 7. This CDR3 contains 18 residues. This CDR3 is CATSREGTSGFVTDTQYF. CDR3 DNA sequence: TGTGCCACCAGCAGAGAAGGGACTAGCGGATTTGTCACAGATACGCAGTATTTT.

The chain carries TRBV7-2 and TRBJ2-7, with D possibly TRBD2 on 6 matching bases. This CDR3 region has 15 residues. V lost 3 bases, J lost 0 bases, and 12 bases lay in between. From germline, CDR1 is SGHTA and CDR2 FQGNSA. In DNA, the CDR3 is TGTGCCAGCAGCTTTTCTAGCGCAAGCTCCTACGAGCAGTACTTC. Amino acid sequence: CASSFSSASSYEQYF.

The chain is built from TRBV13 and TRBJ2-7; D unclear. The germline V gene has CDR1 PRHDT and CDR2 FYEKMQ (reference sequence). Trimming took 6 bases from V and 5 from J, leaving 8 bases between them. CDR3 length: 11 residues. The CDR3 region has the DNA TGTGCCAGCAGTCTAGACCACGAGCAGTACTTC. Translating gives CASSLDHEQYF.

The CDR3 bases are TGCGCCAGCAGCTTGGGACAATACTATGGCTACACCTTC. The encoded protein is CASSLGQYYGYTF. V usage is TRBV5-1 and J usage is TRBJ1-2; D remains ambiguous. Per the germline V gene, CDR1 is SGHRS and CDR2 is YFSETQ. The CDR3 is made up of 13 amino acids. V lost 0 bases and J 3 bases, leaving 6 bases between the germline ends.

The V call is TRBV2, the J call TRBJ2-2; the D gene is possibly TRBD1 (6 bases). This CDR3 comprises 14 residues. From germline, CDR1 is SNHLY and CDR2 FYNNEI. Trimming took off 7 bases at V and 2 bases at J, with 11 bases between the two ends. The DNA of the CDR3 is TGTGCCAGCAACAAACAGGGTAACACCGGGGAGCTGTTTTTT. As protein: CASNKQGNTGELFF.

The chain recombines TRBV7-2 with TRBJ2-1; D unresolved. The ends were cut back, 5 bases at V and 0 bases at J, with 5 bases in the middle. CDR3 length: 13 residues. Looked up from germline, CDR1 is SGHTA and CDR2 is FQGNSA. CDR3 sequence reads: CASSGSSYNEQFF. For the CDR3, the DNA is TGTGCCAGCAGCGGTAGCTCCTACAATGAGCAGTTCTTC.

As DNA, the CDR3 is TGCAGCGTTGAAGATGTGGGACTAGCGGGAGCAGGGACCTACAATGAGCAGTTCTTC. This translates into CSVEDVGLAGAGTYNEQFF. V usage is TRBV29-1 and J usage is TRBJ2-1; TRBD2 aligns across 14 bases. Germline CDR1 reads SQVTM; CDR2 reads ANQGSEA. The CDR3 extends over 19 amino acids. The J segment lost 2 bases and the V segment lost 0 bases, leaving 9 bases of the junction unmatched.

The chain uses TRBV5-1 and TRBJ2-2; the match to TRBD2 covers 14 bases. The CDR3 length is 16 residues. The germline V gene has CDR1 SGHRS and CDR2 YFSETQ. V lost 7 bases and J lost 4; bases outside the gene matches: 6. The CDR3 region is CASGLAGGRGTGELFF. The CDR3 DNA reads TGCGCCAGCGGACTAGCGGGGGGCCGAGGCACCGGGGAGCTGTTTTTT.

The rearrangement joins TRBV5-6 to TRBJ1-2; 8 bases line up with TRBD1. With V trimmed by 3 bases and J by 7 bases, 8 bases remained unmatched. There are 14 residues in the CDR3. The germline CDR1 and CDR2 sequences are SGHDT and YYEEEE. CDR3 sequence: CASSSGQAVFGYTF. The CDR3 nucleotides read TGTGCCAGCAGCTCGGGACAGGCGGTATTTGGCTACACCTTC.

The chain couples TRBV15 to TRBJ2-7; 7 nucleotides match TRBD2. Germline V gene sequence: CDR1 LNHNV, CDR2 YYDKDF (reference sequence). The ends lost 0 bases at V and 2 bases at J; junction bases unmatched: 4. CDR3 length: 15 residues. CDR3 sequence (DNA): TGTGCCACCAGCAGAGATTCGGGACTAACCTACGAGCAGTACTTC. It specifies CATSRDSGLTYEQYF.

V is TRBV6-1 and J is TRBJ2-7; 9 bases fit TRBD1. This CDR3 is built from 15 residues. V dropped 7 bases and J dropped 1; count of bases not matched to a gene: 8. The germline V gene encodes CDR1 MNHNS and CDR2 SASEGT. The CDR3 DNA is TGTGCCAGCACCGTCCTAGGACAGGGGTCCTACGAGCAGTACTTC. It codes for CASTVLGQGSYEQYF.

The chain is built from TRBV13 and TRBJ2-5, with 11 nucleotides matching TRBD1. The length of the CDR3 is 16 residues. Germline V gene lookup returns CDR1 PRHDT and CDR2 FYEKMQ (reference sequence). J gave up 1 base and V 1 base, and 2 bases lay outside the gene matches. CDR3 amino acids: CASSLVGTGGQETQYF. CDR3 nucleotide sequence: TGTGCCAGCAGCTTAGTGGGGACAGGGGGCCAAGAGACCCAGTACTTC.

The chain couples TRBV2 to TRBJ2-3; D gene unclear. This CDR3 comprises 14 residues. The germline V gene encodes CDR1 SNHLY and CDR2 FYNNEI. V was pared by 4 bases and J by 4 bases, with 12 bases between. CDR3 protein: CASSVVSPPDTQYF. The DNA for the CDR3 is TGTGCCAGCAGTGTAGTGTCCCCCCCAGATACGCAGTATTTT.

The chain has TRBV28 and TRBJ1-5; the D gene is possibly TRBD1 (5 bases). V was shortened by 6 bases and J by 0 bases, with 12 bases between the two germline ends. Looked up from germline, CDR1 is MDHEN and CDR2 is SYDVKM. The length of the CDR3 is 15 residues. CDR3 in DNA: TGTGCCAGCAGATCGGGACTTAATAGCAATCAGCCCCAGCATTTT. Protein product: CASRSGLNSNQPQHF.

CDR3 loop: CASSEVGTGSSYEQYF. For the CDR3, the DNA is TGTGCCAGCAGTGAGGTAGGGACAGGGAGCTCCTACGAGCAGTACTTC. The V gene is TRBV2, the J gene TRBJ2-7, with 9 bases identical to TRBD1. The J segment lost 0 bases and the V segment lost 3 bases, leaving 6 bases of the junction unmatched. Germline V gene sequence: CDR1 SNHLY, CDR2 FYNNEI. The CDR3 length is 16 residues.

The gene calls are TRBV7-8 and TRBJ1-6; no definite D call. CDR1 and CDR2 (germline): SGHVS, FQNEAQ. There are 14 residues in the CDR3. Trimming stripped 6 bases from V and 9 bases from J, with 15 bases between. The CDR3 DNA sequence: TGTGCCAGCAGGACCGGGGATTTCTTTTCACCCCTCCACTTT. Encoded protein: CASRTGDFFSPLHF.

The rearrangement links TRBV10-2 to TRBJ2-7; D is unresolved. Germline V CDR1 and CDR2: WSHSY, SAAADI. The CDR3 runs to 16 residues. V lost 0 bases and J 2 bases, leaving 14 bases between the germline ends. The CDR3 region is CASSESYSFVTYEQYF. CDR3 coding DNA: TGCGCCAGCAGTGAGTCCTACAGCTTTGTTACCTACGAGCAGTACTTC.

V and J are TRBV7-7 and TRBJ2-3; 12 nucleotides agree with TRBD2. V shed 1 base, J shed 5 bases, and the junction held 4 bases outside the gene matches. CDR1 is SSHAT, CDR2 FNYEAQ, per germline (reference sequence). The CDR3 totals 16 residues. CDR3 sequence (DNA): TGTGCCAGCAGCTTAGGGACTAGCGGGACGTTAGATACGCAGTATTTT. Protein sequence: CASSLGTSGTLDTQYF.